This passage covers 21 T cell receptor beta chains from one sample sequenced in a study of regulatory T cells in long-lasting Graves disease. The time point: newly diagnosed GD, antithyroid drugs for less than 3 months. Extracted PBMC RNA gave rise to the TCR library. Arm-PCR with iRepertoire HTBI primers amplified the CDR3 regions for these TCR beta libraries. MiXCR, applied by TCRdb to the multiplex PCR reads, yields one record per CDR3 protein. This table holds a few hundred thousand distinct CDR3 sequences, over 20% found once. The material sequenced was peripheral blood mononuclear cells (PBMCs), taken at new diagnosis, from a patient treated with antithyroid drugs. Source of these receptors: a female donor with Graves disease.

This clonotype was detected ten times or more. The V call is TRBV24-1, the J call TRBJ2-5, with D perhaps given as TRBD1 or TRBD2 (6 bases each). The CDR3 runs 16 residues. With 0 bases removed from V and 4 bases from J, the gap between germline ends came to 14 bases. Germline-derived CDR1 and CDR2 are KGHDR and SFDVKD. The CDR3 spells CATSDLVQEGGETQYF. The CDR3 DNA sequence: TGTGCCACCAGTGATTTGGTGCAGGAGGGGGGAGAGACCCAGTACTTC.

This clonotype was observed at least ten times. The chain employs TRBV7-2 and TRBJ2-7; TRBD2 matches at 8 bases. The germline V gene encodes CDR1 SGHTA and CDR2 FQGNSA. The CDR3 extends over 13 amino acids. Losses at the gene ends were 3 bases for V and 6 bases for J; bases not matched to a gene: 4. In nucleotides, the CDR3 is TGTGCCAGCAGCTTCAGCGGGAGAAGCGAGCAGTACTTC. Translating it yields CASSFSGRSEQYF.

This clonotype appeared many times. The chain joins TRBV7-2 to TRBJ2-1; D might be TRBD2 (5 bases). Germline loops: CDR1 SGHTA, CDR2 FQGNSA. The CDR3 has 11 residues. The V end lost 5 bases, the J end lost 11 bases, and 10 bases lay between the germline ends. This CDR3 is CASSTQRQQFF. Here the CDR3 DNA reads TGTGCCAGCAGCACCCAGCGGCAGCAGTTCTTC.

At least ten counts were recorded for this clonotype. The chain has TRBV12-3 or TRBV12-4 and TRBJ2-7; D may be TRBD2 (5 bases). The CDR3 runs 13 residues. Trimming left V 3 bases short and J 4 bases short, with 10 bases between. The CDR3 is CASSFRGLYEQYF. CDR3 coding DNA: TGTGCCAGCAGTTTTCGGGGTTTGTACGAGCAGTACTTC.

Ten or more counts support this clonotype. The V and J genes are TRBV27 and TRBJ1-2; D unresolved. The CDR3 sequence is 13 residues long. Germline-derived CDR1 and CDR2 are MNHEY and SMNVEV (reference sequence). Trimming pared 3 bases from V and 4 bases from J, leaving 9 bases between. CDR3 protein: CASSFDRGYGYTF. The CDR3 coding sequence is TGTGCCAGCAGTTTCGATCGCGGCTATGGCTACACCTTC.

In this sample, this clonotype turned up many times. The CDR3: CSAADPRVNEQFF. Here the CDR3 DNA reads TGCAGTGCCGCCGACCCGCGGGTCAATGAGCAGTTCTTC. The chain carries TRBV20-1 and TRBJ2-1, with D maybe TRBD2 (5 bases). This CDR3 contains 13 residues. V lost 6 bases, J lost 6 bases, and 15 bases lay in between. Germline loops: CDR1 DFQATT, CDR2 SNEGSKA (reference sequence).

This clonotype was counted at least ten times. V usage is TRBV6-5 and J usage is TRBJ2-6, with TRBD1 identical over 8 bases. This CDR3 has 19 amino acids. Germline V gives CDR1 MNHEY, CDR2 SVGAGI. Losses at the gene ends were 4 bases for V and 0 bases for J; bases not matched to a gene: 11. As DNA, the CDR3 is TGTGCCAGCAGTTCCCCCCCGGGACAGGTGGTCTCTGGGGCCAACGTCCTGACTTTC. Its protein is CASSSPPGQVVSGANVLTF.

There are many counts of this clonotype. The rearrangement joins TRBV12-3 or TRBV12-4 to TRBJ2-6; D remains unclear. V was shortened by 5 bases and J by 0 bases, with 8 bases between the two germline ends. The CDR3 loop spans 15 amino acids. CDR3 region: CASSISFSGANVLTF. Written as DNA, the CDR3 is TGTGCCAGCAGTATTTCATTCTCTGGGGCCAACGTCCTGACTTTC.

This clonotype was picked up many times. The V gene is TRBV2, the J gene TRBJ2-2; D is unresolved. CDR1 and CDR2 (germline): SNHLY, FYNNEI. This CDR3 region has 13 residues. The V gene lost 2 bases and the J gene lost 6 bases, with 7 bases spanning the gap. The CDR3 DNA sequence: TGTGCCAGCAGTGAATCGGAGCCCGGGGAGCTGTTTTTT. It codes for CASSESEPGELFF.

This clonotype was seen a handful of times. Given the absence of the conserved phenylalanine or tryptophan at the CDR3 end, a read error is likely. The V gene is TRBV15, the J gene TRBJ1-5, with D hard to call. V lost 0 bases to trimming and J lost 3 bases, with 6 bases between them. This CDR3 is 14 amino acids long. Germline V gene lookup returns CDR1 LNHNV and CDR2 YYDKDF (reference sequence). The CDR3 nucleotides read TGTGCCACCAGCAGAGATACAGCCAATCAGCCCCAGCATCTT. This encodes CATSRDTANQPQHL.

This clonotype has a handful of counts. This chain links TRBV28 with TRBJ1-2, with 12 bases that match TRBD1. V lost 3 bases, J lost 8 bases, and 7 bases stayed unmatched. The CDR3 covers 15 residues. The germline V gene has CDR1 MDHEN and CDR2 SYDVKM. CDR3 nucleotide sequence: TGTGCCAGCAGTTTGGTGGGACAGGGGGCGGAAGGCTACACCTTC. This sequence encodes CASSLVGQGAEGYTF.

The CDR3 loop reads CASSLSRVSSYEQYF. CDR3 nucleotides: TGTGCCAGCAGCCTCTCCCGGGTCAGCTCCTACGAGCAGTACTTC. The chain employs TRBV7-2 and TRBJ2-7; D uncertain. V was cut by 5 bases and J by 0 bases, with 14 bases left in between. This CDR3 is 15 amino acids long. The germline gives CDR1 SGHTA, CDR2 FQGNSA. Using reference TRBV7-2 and TRBJ2-7 for the parts outside the CDR3, the full variable domain is GAGVSQSPSNKVTEKGKDVELRCDPISGHTALYWYRQSLGQGLEFLIYFQGNSAPDKSGLPSDRFSAERTGGSVSTLTIQRTQQEDSAVYLCASSLSRVSSYEQYFGPGTRLTVT.

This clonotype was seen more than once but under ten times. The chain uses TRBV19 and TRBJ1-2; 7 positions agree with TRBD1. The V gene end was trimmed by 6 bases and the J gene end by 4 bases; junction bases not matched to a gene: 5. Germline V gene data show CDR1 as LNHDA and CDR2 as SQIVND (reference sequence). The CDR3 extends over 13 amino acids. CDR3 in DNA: TGTGCCAGTAGAGTGGGACAGACCTATGGCTACACCTTC. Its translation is CASRVGQTYGYTF. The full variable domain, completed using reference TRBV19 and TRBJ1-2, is DGGITQSPKYLFRKEGQNVTLSCEQNLNHDAMYWYRQDPGQGLRLIYYSQIVNDFQKGDIAEGYSVSREKKESFPLTVTSAQKNPTAFYLCASRVGQTYGYTFGSGTRLTVV.

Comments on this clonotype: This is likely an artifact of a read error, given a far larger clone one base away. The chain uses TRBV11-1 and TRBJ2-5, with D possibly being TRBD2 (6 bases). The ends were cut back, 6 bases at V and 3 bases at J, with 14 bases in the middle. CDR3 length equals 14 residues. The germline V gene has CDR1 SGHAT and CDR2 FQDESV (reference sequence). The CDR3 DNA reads TGTGCCAGCAGGGGGACTGGCAAAGAAGAGACCCAGTACTTC. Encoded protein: CASRGTGKEETQYF.

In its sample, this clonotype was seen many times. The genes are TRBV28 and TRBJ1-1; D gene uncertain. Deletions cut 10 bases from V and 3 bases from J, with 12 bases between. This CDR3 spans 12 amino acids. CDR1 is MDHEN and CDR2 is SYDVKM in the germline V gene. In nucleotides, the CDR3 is TGTGCCACCAAGAGTAGTTACACTGAAGCTTTCTTT. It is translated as CATKSSYTEAFF.

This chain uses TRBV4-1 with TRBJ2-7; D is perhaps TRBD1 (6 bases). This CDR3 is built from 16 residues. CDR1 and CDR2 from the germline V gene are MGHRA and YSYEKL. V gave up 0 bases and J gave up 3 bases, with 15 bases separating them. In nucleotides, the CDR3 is TGCGCCAGCAGCCAAGATTGGGAACAGGGAATCTACGAGCAGTACTTC. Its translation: CASSQDWEQGIYEQYF.

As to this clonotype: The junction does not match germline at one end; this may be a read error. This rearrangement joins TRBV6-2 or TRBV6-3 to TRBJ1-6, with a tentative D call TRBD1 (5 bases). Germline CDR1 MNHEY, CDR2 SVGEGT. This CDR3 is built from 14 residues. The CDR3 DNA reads TGTGCCAGCAGTTTCATCAGGGTAAATTCACCCCTCTACTTT. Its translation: CASSFIRVNSPLYF.

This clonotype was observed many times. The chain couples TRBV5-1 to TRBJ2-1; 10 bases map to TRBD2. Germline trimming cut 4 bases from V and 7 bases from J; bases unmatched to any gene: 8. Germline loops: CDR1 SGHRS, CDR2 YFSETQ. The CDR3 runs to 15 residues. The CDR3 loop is CASSNSGGASNEQFF. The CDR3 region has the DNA TGCGCCAGCAGCAACAGCGGGGGGGCTTCTAATGAGCAGTTCTTC.

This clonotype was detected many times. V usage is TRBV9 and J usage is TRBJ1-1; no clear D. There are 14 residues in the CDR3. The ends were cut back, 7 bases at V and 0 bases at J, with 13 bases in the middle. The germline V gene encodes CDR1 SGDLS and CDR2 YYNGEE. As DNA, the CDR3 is TGTGCCAGCGGCGGACTAACTTTGAACACTGAAGCTTTCTTT. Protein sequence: CASGGLTLNTEAFF.

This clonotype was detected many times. CDR3 in amino acids: CASSVSSDTQYF. As DNA, the CDR3 is TGTGCCAGCAGTGTAAGTTCGGATACGCAGTATTTT. This sequence joins TRBV12-3 or TRBV12-4 and TRBJ2-3; the D is unclear. This CDR3 comprises 12 residues. V lost 5 bases and J 6 bases, leaving 9 bases between the germline ends.

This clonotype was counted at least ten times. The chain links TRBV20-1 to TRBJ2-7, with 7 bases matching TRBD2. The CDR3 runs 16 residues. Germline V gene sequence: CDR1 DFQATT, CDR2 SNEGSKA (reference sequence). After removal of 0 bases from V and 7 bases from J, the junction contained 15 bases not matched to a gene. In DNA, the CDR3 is TGCAGTGCTAGAGATTTTTCCCCGGGAGGACGGGAAGAGCAGTACTTC. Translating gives CSARDFSPGGREEQYF.